These 14 T cell receptor beta chains were sequenced from one sample in a study of T cell changes during pregnancy in multiple sclerosis. Only in-frame clones appear in the TCRdb table, and some are missing; sequencing was by immunoSEQ multiplex PCR. Of about 60,000 clones listed, around 93% are singletons. The source material was CD8+ T cells from peripheral blood mononuclear cells, sampled in the second trimester of pregnancy. These TCRs come from a female donor with multiple sclerosis, enrolled in a pregnancy study.

The chain recombines TRBV4-2 with TRBJ2-2, with D perhaps TRBD2 (5 bases). V gave up 0 bases and J gave up 5 bases, with 19 bases separating them. Germline lookup yields CDR1 LGHNA and CDR2 YNFKEQ. The CDR3 has 18 residues. CDR3 protein: CASSQDSVWLESTGELFF. The CDR3 nucleotides read TGTGCCAGCAGCCAAGATAGCGTCTGGCTAGAGTCTACCGGGGAGCTGTTTTTT.

The chain employs TRBV5-4 and TRBJ2-2; TRBD2 matches 7 bases. Germline V gives CDR1 SGHNT, CDR2 YYREEE (reference sequence). Trimming cost V 7 bases and J 0 bases; bases outside gene matches: 6. CDR3 length: 15 amino acids. This CDR3 reads CASRNGRTNTGELFF. The CDR3 DNA reads as TGTGCCAGCCGTAACGGGAGGACGAACACCGGGGAGCTGTTTTTT.

This chain connects TRBV10-3 to TRBJ1-1, with 11 bases identical to TRBD1. Losses at the gene ends were 4 bases for V and 3 bases for J; bases not matched to a gene: 19. This CDR3 comprises 20 residues. Germline CDR1 ENHRY, CDR2 SYGVKD. In nucleotides, the CDR3 is TGTGCCATCAGTGGTGTCGGGACAGGGGGTTATCCAGGCGGGGACACTGAAGCTTTCTTT. Its translation is CAISGVGTGGYPGGDTEAFF.

This clone was detected once. This chain connects TRBV29-1 to TRBJ1-6; tentatively, D is TRBD1 (5 bases). V lost 4 bases, J lost 14 bases, and 15 bases lay in between. This CDR3 has 12 residues. Per germline, CDR1 SQVTM and CDR2 ANQGSEA. In DNA form, the CDR3 reads TGCAGCGTTGGTGGGGTTGGGGGGTCCCTCCACTTT. Protein product: CSVGGVGGSLHF.

V and J are TRBV27 and TRBJ2-7; D call uncertain. The germline V gene has CDR1 MNHEY and CDR2 SMNVEV (reference sequence). V was clipped by 4 bases and J by 6 bases, with 13 bases between them. The CDR3 spans 13 residues. The CDR3 DNA sequence: TGTGCCAGCAGTTCCCCCCCTAGAACCGAGCAGTACTTC. Translating it yields CASSSPPRTEQYF.

The V gene is TRBV5-1, the J gene TRBJ1-6; 9 positions agree with TRBD1. Germline values: CDR1 SGHRS, CDR2 YFSETQ. V shed 3 bases and J 10 bases; nucleotides not matched to a gene: 2. There are 13 residues in the CDR3. CDR3 nucleotides: TGCGCCAGCAGCTCGGGACAGGGATCACCCCTCCACTTT. Translated, it gives CASSSGQGSPLHF.

V and J are TRBV2 and TRBJ2-3, with D unresolved. CDR1 SNHLY and CDR2 FYNNEI come from the germline V gene. V lost 10 bases and J lost 2, with 13 bases in between. This CDR3 contains 13 residues. CDR3: CAIFTASTDTQYF. CDR3 coding DNA: TGTGCCATATTTACAGCATCCACAGATACGCAGTATTTT.

The chain has TRBV19 and TRBJ2-7; possibly TRBD1 for D (7 bases). Germline CDR1 reads LNHDA; CDR2 reads SQIVND (reference sequence). Trimming cost V 8 bases and J 6 bases, with 17 bases left between them. The CDR3 length is 13 residues. The CDR3 DNA follows: TGTGCCAGTGGAGGGGGCCTATCGGGCGAGCAGTACTTC. This encodes CASGGGLSGEQYF. The variable domain in full, completed from reference TRBV19 and TRBJ2-7, reads DGGITQSPKYLFRKEGQNVTLSCEQNLNHDAMYWYRQDPGQGLRLIYYSQIVNDFQKGDIAEGYSVSREKKESFPLTVTSAQKNPTAFYLCASGGGLSGEQYFGPGTRLTVT.

The V gene is TRBV15, the J gene TRBJ2-7, with 9 bases that match TRBD1. CDR1 is LNHNV and CDR2 is YYDKDF in the germline V gene (reference sequence). The CDR3 consists of 15 residues. J gave up 2 bases and V 2 bases, and 4 bases lay outside the gene matches. CDR3 region: CATSRPYRGPYEQYF. In nucleotides, the CDR3 is TGTGCCACCAGCAGACCCTACAGGGGGCCCTACGAGCAGTACTTC.

This chain connects TRBV29-1 to TRBJ1-2; D unclear. Trimming stripped 7 bases from V and 6 bases from J, with 15 bases between. This CDR3 has 12 residues. Germline CDR1 is SQVTM and CDR2 is ANQGSEA. CDR3 sequence: CSEPNPTDGYTF. The CDR3 DNA reads TGCAGCGAGCCCAATCCGACTGATGGCTACACCTTC.

The chain combines TRBV7-8 with TRBJ1-1, with D tentatively TRBD1 (6 bases). This CDR3 is built from 16 residues. Trimming removed 4 bases from V and 3 bases from J, with 18 bases in between. Germline V gene sequence: CDR1 SGHVS, CDR2 FQNEAQ. The CDR3 region is CASSSKPGTLYTEAFF. In DNA form, the CDR3 reads TGTGCCAGCAGCTCCAAGCCGGGGACACTCTACACTGAAGCTTTCTTT.

The chain couples TRBV28 to TRBJ2-7; 14 bases are shared with TRBD2. Germline V gene sequence: CDR1 MDHEN, CDR2 SYDVKM. This CDR3 contains 17 residues. The ends lost 6 bases at V and 4 bases at J; junction bases unmatched: 11. The chain's CDR3 is CASSVLLGLAGGYEQYF. The CDR3 DNA reads as TGTGCCAGCAGCGTTCTATTAGGACTAGCGGGGGGATACGAGCAGTACTTC.

The chain has TRBV9 and TRBJ2-1, with D possibly matching TRBD2 (5 bases). CDR3 length: 13 amino acids. The V gene lost 0 bases and the J gene lost 9 bases, with 10 bases spanning the gap. Germline CDR1 SGDLS, CDR2 YYNGEE. The CDR3 protein is CASSVAVEGEQFF. CDR3 DNA sequence: TGTGCCAGCAGCGTAGCGGTCGAGGGTGAGCAGTTCTTC.

The chain is built from TRBV27 and TRBJ2-7; 8 bases are a match to TRBD2. This CDR3 is built from 14 residues. Germline-derived CDR1 and CDR2 are MNHEY and SMNVEV (reference sequence). Trimming removed 5 bases from V and 3 bases from J; junction bases left unmatched: 6. The chain's CDR3 is CASSAAGTSYEQYF. For the CDR3, the DNA is TGTGCCAGCAGTGCCGCCGGGACTAGCTACGAGCAGTACTTC.